This T cell receptor (beta chain) was found in a study of identical twins. The CDR3 loop spans 11 amino acids. Germline V gene sequence: CDR1 DFQATT, CDR2 SNEGSKA (reference sequence). This clonotype was picked up a small number of times. A universal primer site was created by template switching, with the cDNA bearing unique molecular identifiers. TCRdb reanalysed the 5' RACE reads using MiXCR and keeps one entry per CDR3 protein. The sample contains 250,000 or so distinct CDR3 sequences, 5.5% to 8% of which appear only once. The same sample was also studied in work on yellow fever vaccine responses in identical twins. From that study: Twins' vaccine T cell response reportedly seemed partly convergent, partly personalized.

Sequenced: memory (CD45RO+) T cells sorted from blood. The rearrangement links TRBV20-1 to TRBJ1-2; 7 bases match TRBD1. This receptor was taken from a woman between 18 and 30 years old in good health. The CDR3 DNA sequence: TGCATTCCGGGACAGAACTATGGCTACACCTTC. It encodes CIPGQNYGYTF.